A selection of T cell receptor beta chains follows, all from one sample in a study of radiotherapy plus CTLA-4 blockade in lung cancer. Sequencing used immunoSEQ multiplex PCR; TCRdb keeps in-frame clones, though not all of them. The table has tens of thousands of clones, around 87% seen once. This material consisted of peripheral blood, taken from a patient treated with radiotherapy plus ipilimumab. Receptors were obtained from a human donor with non-small cell lung cancer who had stable disease on radiotherapy plus ipilimumab. Both conserved end residues are part of each CDR3. A D gene is named only where the DNA matches it firmly. Clone size is shown for a subset of rows, as once, few, many or a class of expanded clone.

d_call j_call cdr3_length v_call clone_size cdr3_aa cdr3_nt
TRBD1 TRBJ1-2 13 TRBV2 . CASSMPQGDGYTF TGTGCCAGCAGTATGCCCCAGGGGGATGGCTACACCTTC
. TRBJ2-5 14 TRBV6-5 . CASSYGGTSETQYF TGTGCCAGCAGTTACGGGGGGACATCGGAGACCCAGTACTTC
. TRBJ1-2 13 TRBV5-4 once CASRLPSGDGYTF TGTGCCAGCAGACTGCCCTCAGGGGATGGCTACACCTTC
TRBD2 TRBJ2-3 17 TRBV4-2 . CASSPSGTSGVTDTQYF TGTGCCAGCAGCCCCTCCGGGACTAGCGGGGTCACAGATACGCAGTATTTT
TRBD1 TRBJ2-2 15 TRBV4-1 . CASSQRITGAGELFF TGCGCCAGCAGCCAAAGGATCACAGGGGCCGGGGAGCTGTTTTTT
. TRBJ2-3 14 TRBV7-6 . CASSLAPQGGTQYF TGTGCCAGCAGCTTAGCTCCTCAGGGAGGTACGCAGTATTTT
. TRBJ1-4 11 TRBV6-1 . CASSEVEKLFF TGTGCCAGCAGTGAAGTTGAAAAACTGTTTTTT
TRBD2 TRBJ2-1 15 TRBV9 . CASSVASGTSNEQFF TGTGCCAGCAGCGTAGCTAGCGGGACTAGCAATGAGCAGTTCTTC
. TRBJ1-4 13 TRBV6-6 . CASSYSYKQKLFF TGTGCCAGCAGTTACTCGTACAAACAAAAACTGTTTTTT
. TRBJ1-4 15 TRBV7-8 . CASSLAPQSYEKLFF TGTGCCAGCAGCTTAGCGCCCCAATCCTATGAAAAACTGTTTTTT
TRBD1 TRBJ1-4 14 TRBV10-1 few CASSDGTENEKLFF TGCGCCAGCAGTGATGGGACAGAGAATGAAAAACTGTTTTTT
. TRBJ1-6 15 TRBV5-1 . CASSLREAYNSPLHF TGCGCCAGCAGCCTCCGGGAGGCCTATAATTCACCCCTCCACTTT
. TRBJ2-1 16 TRBV19 . CASSIRLGTTYNEQFF TGTGCCAGTAGTATAAGGCTCGGCACAACCTACAATGAGCAGTTCTTC
. TRBJ1-3 15 TRBV18 . CASSPASTTGNTIYF TGTGCCAGCTCACCTGCCTCGACCACTGGAAACACCATATATTTT
. TRBJ2-3 13 TRBV6-4 . CASSGRLGDTQYF TGTGCCAGCAGTGGCCGCCTGGGCGATACGCAGTATTTT
TRBD1 TRBJ2-3 14 TRBV5-1 . CASSLGQTGDTQYF TGCGCCAGCAGCCTGGGACAGACAGGAGATACGCAGTATTTT
TRBD1 TRBJ1-1 14 TRBV5-1 . CASSSGQGYTEAFF TGCGCCAGCAGCTCGGGACAGGGGTACACTGAAGCTTTCTTT
TRBD1 TRBJ2-2 14 TRBV6-4 . CASGTGGASGELFF TGTGCCAGCGGGACAGGGGGCGCGTCCGGGGAGCTGTTTTTT
. TRBJ1-5 13 TRBV30 . CAWTTGKNQPQHF TGTGCCTGGACCACAGGGAAGAATCAGCCCCAGCATTTT
. TRBJ1-2 11 TRBV28 . CASSAGWGYTF TGTGCCAGCAGTGCCGGGTGGGGCTACACCTTC
. TRBJ1-2 15 TRBV19 once CASTPTPAINYGYTF TGTGCCAGTACCCCCACCCCAGCGATTAACTATGGCTACACCTTC
TRBD2 TRBJ2-1 15 TRBV19 . CASSISGSPYNEQFF TGTGCCAGTAGTATTAGCGGGAGCCCCTACAATGAGCAGTTCTTC
TRBD1 TRBJ1-2 12 TRBV29-1 . CSAPTGVHGYTF TGCAGCGCCCCGACAGGGGTGCATGGCTACACCTTC
TRBD2 TRBJ2-2 15 TRBV10-1 . CASSERAGGGGELFF TGCGCCAGCAGTGAGCGTGCGGGAGGAGGCGGGGAGCTGTTTTTT
. TRBJ2-1 12 TRBV5-1 . CASRSHTNEQFF TGCGCCAGCAGATCGCACACCAATGAGCAGTTCTTC
TRBD1 TRBJ1-2 16 TRBV11-2 . CASSRMTGSSMHGYTF TGTGCCAGCAGCCGTATGACAGGGTCGAGTATGCATGGCTACACCTTC
. TRBJ2-1 16 TRBV7-6 once CASSSLLAPSYNEQFF TGTGCCAGCAGCTCCCTTCTAGCACCATCCTACAATGAGCAGTTCTTC
TRBD1 TRBJ2-7 13 TRBV5-4 . CASRPGTGYEQYF TGTGCCAGCAGACCCGGGACAGGGTACGAGCAGTACTTC
TRBD1 TRBJ1-2 15 TRBV6-1 . CASSAADRAEYGYTF TGTGCCAGCAGTGCAGCGGACAGGGCGGAATATGGCTACACCTTC
. TRBJ1-5 15 TRBV18 . CASSPQKGRGQPQHF TGTGCCAGCTCACCACAAAAAGGGAGGGGTCAGCCCCAGCATTTT
TRBD1 TRBJ1-2 15 TRBV11-2 . CASSLRGQGEYGYTF TGTGCCAGCAGCCTACGCGGACAGGGGGAATATGGCTACACCTTC
TRBD2 TRBJ2-3 16 TRBV29-1 once CSVEDPQRGLTDTQYF TGCAGCGTTGAAGATCCCCAGCGGGGACTCACAGATACGCAGTATTTT
TRBD1 TRBJ1-5 14 TRBV7-8 . CASSFQGGSQPQHF TGTGCCAGCAGCTTTCAGGGGGGGAGTCAGCCCCAGCATTTT
. TRBJ2-6 19 TRBV18 . CASTHGHGVTSSGANVLTF TGTGCCAGCACACACGGACACGGCGTGACTTCCTCTGGGGCCAACGTCCTGACTTTC
. TRBJ1-4 16 TRBV19 . CASSIGDKATNEKLFF TGTGCCAGTAGTATAGGCGACAAAGCAACTAATGAAAAACTGTTTTTT
. TRBJ2-7 13 TRBV5-4 once CASSLKGGYEQYF TGTGCCAGCAGCTTGAAGGGGGGCTACGAGCAGTACTTC
. TRBJ1-3 13 TRBV10-1 . CVSSAKTGNTIYF TGCGTCAGCAGCGCCAAAACAGGAAACACCATATATTTT
TRBD1 TRBJ2-7 14 TRBV11-2 . CASSWTGGSYEQYF TGTGCCAGCAGTTGGACAGGGGGCTCCTACGAGCAGTACTTC
. TRBJ1-5 15 TRBV19 . CASSTGTVSNQPQHF TGTGCCAGTAGTACAGGGACGGTTAGCAATCAGCCCCAGCATTTT
. TRBJ2-7 14 TRBV27 . CASSLTRRIGEQYF TGTGCCAGCAGTTTAACCAGGAGAATAGGCGAGCAGTACTTC
. TRBJ1-4 18 TRBV21-1 . CASSKEWTPSPTNEKLFF TGTGCCAGCAGCAAGGAATGGACGCCGTCGCCCACTAATGAAAAACTGTTTTTT
. TRBJ1-1 12 TRBV5-6 . CASSFSSAGAFF TGTGCCAGCAGCTTTTCTTCAGCTGGTGCTTTCTTT
TRBD2 TRBJ2-1 17 TRBV2 . CASSADPAGGLLSEQFF TGTGCCAGCAGTGCCGATCCAGCGGGAGGCCTCCTCAGTGAGCAGTTCTTC
. TRBJ1-2 12 TRBV6-4 few CASRGQGGGYTF TGTGCCAGCAGAGGGCAGGGCGGTGGCTACACCTTC
TRBD2 TRBJ2-5 16 TRBV2 . CASSLTSGGAMETQYF TGTGCCAGCAGTCTCACTAGCGGGGGGGCAATGGAGACCCAGTACTTC
. TRBJ2-3 13 TRBV5-1 once CASSSVETDTQYF TGCGCCAGCAGCTCGGTTGAGACAGATACGCAGTATTTT
. TRBJ1-1 18 TRBV9 . CASSHNLGGAGFTTEAFF TGTGCCAGCAGCCACAACCTGGGGGGCGCGGGGTTTACCACTGAAGCTTTCTTT
. TRBJ2-1 13 TRBV27 once CASRNSRAQEQFF TGTGCCAGCAGGAACTCCAGGGCCCAAGAGCAGTTCTTC
. TRBJ2-7 11 TRBV28 . CAIGTAYEQYF TGTGCCATCGGGACGGCCTACGAGCAGTACTTC
. TRBJ1-3 14 TRBV10-3 few CAISLDLSGNTIYF TGTGCCATCAGTCTAGACCTCTCTGGAAACACCATATATTTT
. TRBJ2-1 12 TRBV5-6 . CASSLLQGGDFF TGTGCCAGCAGCTTGTTACAGGGTGGGGATTTCTTC